The present TCR beta chain was sequenced within a study of T-cell memory formation after mild COVID-19. Study observations and caveats: That cross-reactive memory joined was suggested by some responding clones appearing in pre-infection memory. Balance between CD4 and CD8 was seen in clones contracting day 15 to 85, and a CD4+ lean was seen in later expanders.

Note on this clonotype: The antigen is unknown.

Germline loops: CDR1 SEHNR, CDR2 FQNEAQ (reference sequence). V was shortened by 3 bases and J by 6 bases, with 11 bases between the two germline ends. This CDR3 comprises 13 residues. One entry per CDR3 protein, called by TCRdb with MiXCR from the 5' RACE reads. The sample yields about 240,000 distinct CDR3 sequences, around 10% seen once. The source material was PBMCs or a T cell subset sorted from them (not recorded which). The TCR was taken from a man between 18 and 35 years old who had mild COVID-19 (a few samples of this study predate the infection). Cell type and time point are not known. The V and J genes are TRBV7-9 and TRBJ1-2; D perhaps matches TRBD1 (5 bases). The CDR3 nucleotides read TGTGCCAGCAGCTTGTTCAGGGTTGATGGCTACACCTTC. It translates to CASSLFRVDGYTF.